This entry lists 24 T cell receptor beta chains sequenced from one sample in a study of blood T cell repertoires in COVID-19. Assay used: immunoSEQ multiplex PCR; TCRdb lists only in-frame clones, some missing. The sample lists over 250,000 clones, over 75% occurring once. Sequencing was done on a sample of PBMCs or T cells enriched from blood (not recorded which). Every receptor here comes from a woman in her thirties who had recovered from COVID-19.

The chain is built from TRBV7-3 and TRBJ2-5; the match to TRBD1 covers 8 bases. The junction had 5 bases not matched to a gene; V was cut back by 0 bases and J by 5 bases. CDR1 is SGHTA, CDR2 FQGTGA, per germline. This CDR3 is built from 15 residues. Here the CDR3 DNA reads TGTGCCAGCAGCTTAACGGCAGGGGGCGTGGAGACCCAGTACTTC. This encodes CASSLTAGGVETQYF.

The chain has TRBV6-5 and TRBJ2-3; 9 positions agree with TRBD2. Germline lookup yields CDR1 MNHEY and CDR2 SVGAGI. The V segment lost 1 base and the J segment 0 bases; nucleotides outside the gene matches: 2. This CDR3 region has 16 residues. The CDR3 region has the DNA TGTGCCAGCAGTTACTTTGGACTAGCGAGCACAGATACGCAGTATTTT. It yields the protein CASSYFGLASTDTQYF.

This clone was observed once. The chain joins TRBV25-1 to TRBJ1-2; the match to TRBD1 covers 10 bases. Germline CDR1 reads MGHDK; CDR2 reads SYGVNS. This CDR3 region has 16 residues. The J segment lost 4 bases and the V segment lost 2 bases, leaving 7 bases of the junction unmatched. This CDR3 is CASSEAQTGGPYGYTF. CDR3 DNA: TGTGCCAGCAGTGAAGCCCAGACAGGGGGCCCCTATGGCTACACCTTC.

The J gene is TRBJ2-1, the V gene TRBV7-2; 8 bases match TRBD2. V shed 3 bases, J shed 11 bases, and the junction held 6 bases outside the gene matches. In germline, CDR1 is SGHTA, CDR2 FQGNSA. This CDR3 is 13 amino acids long. The CDR3 protein is CASSFGGGIKQFF. CDR3 coding DNA: TGTGCCAGCAGCTTTGGCGGGGGGATAAAGCAGTTCTTC.

The rearrangement links TRBV5-1 to TRBJ2-1; TRBD1 is a possible D gene (6 bases). The CDR3 is 12 residues long. The germline V gene encodes CDR1 SGHRS and CDR2 YFSETQ. The ends were cut back, 0 bases at V and 8 bases at J, with 6 bases in the middle. CDR3 loop: CASSLGQDEQFF. The CDR3 nucleotides read TGCGCCAGCAGCTTGGGACAGGATGAGCAGTTCTTC.

This CDR3 reads CASSPGETQPQHF. The CDR3 nucleotides read TGTGCCAGCTCACCCGGAGAAACCCAGCCCCAGCATTTT. This chain joins TRBV18 and TRBJ1-5; D remains ambiguous. The germline gives CDR1 KGHSH, CDR2 LQKENI. CDR3 length equals 13 residues. V gave up 3 bases and J gave up 7 bases, with 10 bases separating them.

The chain couples TRBV6-5 to TRBJ1-4; unclear D gene. V was cut by 2 bases and J by 7 bases, with 17 bases left in between. Looked up from germline, CDR1 is MNHEY and CDR2 is SVGAGI. CDR3 size: 16 residues. Here the CDR3 DNA reads TGTGCCAGCAGTTACCCAGACGGGGAACTTAGTGAAAAACTGTTTTTT. Protein: CASSYPDGELSEKLFF.

The chain employs TRBV13 and TRBJ2-7; the match to TRBD2 covers 11 bases. CDR1 is PRHDT, CDR2 FYEKMQ, per germline (reference sequence). CDR3 length equals 14 residues. The junction had 2 bases not matched to a gene; V was cut back by 6 bases and J by 1 base. CDR3 region: CASRLAGDSYEQYF. The CDR3, as DNA: TGTGCCAGCAGACTAGCGGGGGATTCCTACGAGCAGTACTTC.

The V call is TRBV29-1, the J call TRBJ1-1; D is unclear. The CDR3 consists of 13 residues. Trimming shortened V by 3 bases and J by 0 bases, and 8 bases separated the two germline ends. From germline, CDR1 is SQVTM and CDR2 ANQGSEA. CDR3 sequence (DNA): TGCAGCGTTGAGTTTCAGATGAACACTGAAGCTTTCTTT. It specifies CSVEFQMNTEAFF. Together with reference TRBV29-1 and TRBJ1-1, the CDR3 gives the full variable domain: SAVISQKPSRDICQRGTSLTIQCQVDSQVTMMFWYRQQPGQSLTLIATANQGSEATYESGFVIDKFPISRPNLTFSTLTVSNMSPEDSSIYLCSVEFQMNTEAFFGQGTRLTVV.

This chain joins TRBV29-1 and TRBJ1-1; TRBD1 matches at 9 bases. V shed 4 bases and J 4 bases; nucleotides not matched to a gene: 7. CDR1 is SQVTM, CDR2 ANQGSEA, per germline. This CDR3 is 14 amino acids long. The CDR3 loop is CSVVGGTGTTEAFF. The CDR3, as DNA: TGCAGCGTTGTTGGGGGGACAGGGACCACTGAAGCTTTCTTT. Full variable domain (missing parts from reference TRBV29-1 and TRBJ1-1): SAVISQKPSRDICQRGTSLTIQCQVDSQVTMMFWYRQQPGQSLTLIATANQGSEATYESGFVIDKFPISRPNLTFSTLTVSNMSPEDSSIYLCSVVGGTGTTEAFFGQGTRLTVV.

This clone has only one observation. This sequence joins TRBV5-1 and TRBJ2-7, with 15 bases matching TRBD2. Germline V gives CDR1 SGHRS, CDR2 YFSETQ. With V trimmed by 3 bases and J by 7 bases, 14 bases remained unmatched. The CDR3 consists of 18 residues. This CDR3 reads CASSSGLAGGYDLWEQYF. CDR3 DNA: TGCGCCAGCAGCTCAGGACTAGCGGGAGGGTACGACTTGTGGGAGCAGTACTTC.

This clone was recorded only once. The genes are TRBV6-1 and TRBJ2-7; D perhaps matches TRBD2 (5 bases). The CDR3 extends over 14 amino acids. Trimming removed 3 bases from V and 0 bases from J, with 9 bases in between. Germline lookup yields CDR1 MNHNS and CDR2 SASEGT. CDR3 in amino acids: CASSESLASYEQYF. CDR3 bases: TGTGCCAGCAGTGAGAGTCTAGCCTCCTACGAGCAGTACTTC.

The chain carries TRBV6-5 and TRBJ1-2; tentatively, D is TRBD1 (6 bases). CDR3 length: 13 residues. The germline CDR1 and CDR2 sequences are MNHEY and SVGAGI. The ends were cut back, 6 bases at V and 2 bases at J, with 10 bases in the middle. The CDR3 bases are TGTGCCAGCAGGCCGGGACAAAACTATGGCTACACCTTC. It translates to CASRPGQNYGYTF.

The chain employs TRBV30 and TRBJ2-1; possibly TRBD2 for D (6 bases). The CDR3 consists of 14 residues. Germline CDR1 reads GTSNPN; CDR2 reads SVGIG (reference sequence). The germline V and J ends were trimmed by 7 bases and 5 bases, with 18 bases remaining between them. The DNA for the CDR3 is TGTGCCTCGGGGGTACTAGCAGAAAACAATGAGCAGTTCTTC. Translation gives CASGVLAENNEQFF. Filled out from reference TRBV30 and TRBJ2-1, the complete variable domain reads SQTIHQWPATLVQPVGSPLSLECTVEGTSNPNLYWYRQAAGRGLQLLFYSVGIGQISSEVPQNLSASRPQDRQFILSSKKLLLSDSGFYLCASGVLAENNEQFFGPGTRLTVL.

The rearrangement uses TRBV13 and TRBJ2-3; 13 bases align to TRBD2. Germline V gives CDR1 PRHDT, CDR2 FYEKMQ (reference sequence). This CDR3 spans 16 amino acids. J gave up 2 bases and V 5 bases, and 4 bases lay outside the gene matches. The CDR3 coding sequence is TGTGCCAGCAGCCCCGGGACTAGCGGGAACACAGATACGCAGTATTTT. Amino acids: CASSPGTSGNTDTQYF.

V gene TRBV24-1 combines with J gene TRBJ2-7, with D possibly TRBD2 on 6 matching bases. This CDR3 region has 14 residues. Germline V gene data show CDR1 as KGHDR and CDR2 as SFDVKD. V was trimmed by 4 bases and J by 2 bases, leaving 11 bases between them. The CDR3 spells CATSEAGPTYEQYF. The CDR3 nucleotides read TGTGCCACCAGTGAGGCGGGACCCACCTACGAGCAGTACTTC.

The chain has TRBV28 and TRBJ2-5; possible D gene TRBD2, 5 bases. This CDR3 spans 15 amino acids. Per the germline V gene, CDR1 is MDHEN and CDR2 is SYDVKM. Trimming shortened V by 4 bases and J by 3 bases, and 15 bases separated the two germline ends. The CDR3 region is CASSSGLGAEETQYF. The CDR3 DNA follows: TGTGCCAGCAGTTCCGGGTTGGGAGCAGAAGAGACCCAGTACTTC.

This chain joins TRBV5-5 and TRBJ2-3; the D gene is possibly TRBD2 (6 bases). CDR1 SGHKS and CDR2 YYEKEE come from the germline V gene (reference sequence). With 4 bases removed from V and 5 bases from J, the gap between germline ends came to 17 bases. The CDR3 contains 15 residues. CDR3 nucleotides: TGTGCCAGCAGCCCGGGGGTTTTAGATTTAGATACGCAGTATTTT. Translated: CASSPGVLDLDTQYF.

The chain has TRBV10-2 and TRBJ1-6, with 7 positions matching TRBD1. Per germline, CDR1 WSHSY and CDR2 SAAADI. V shed 2 bases, J shed 9 bases, and the junction held 10 bases outside the gene matches. The CDR3 spans 16 residues. In DNA, the CDR3 is TGCGCCAGCAGTGAGCGTAGCCCGGCAGGGGGTTCACCCCTCCACTTT. As protein: CASSERSPAGGSPLHF.

The genes are TRBV2 and TRBJ1-6; 7 nucleotides align to TRBD1. V lost 7 bases to trimming and J lost 6 bases; unmatched junction nucleotides: 9. CDR1 and CDR2 from the germline V gene are SNHLY and FYNNEI. The CDR3 loop spans 15 amino acids. CDR3 coding DNA: TGTGCCAGCACCCCAATAAGACAGGGTAATTCACCCCTCCACTTT. Translating gives CASTPIRQGNSPLHF.

J is TRBJ2-1 and V is TRBV7-9; D might be TRBD2 (5 bases). Trimming shortened V by 5 bases and J by 10 bases, and 9 bases separated the two germline ends. This CDR3 contains 11 residues. The germline V gene encodes CDR1 SEHNR and CDR2 FQNEAQ (reference sequence). In DNA form, the CDR3 reads TGTGCCAGCAGCCCCCGGGGAGAGCAGTTCTTC. It codes for CASSPRGEQFF. The full variable domain, rest sourced from reference TRBV7-9 and TRBJ2-1, is DTGVSQNPRHKITKRGQNVTFRCDPISEHNRLYWYRQTLGQGPEFLTYFQNEAQLEKSRLLSDRFSAERPKGSFSTLEIQRTEQGDSAMYLCASSPRGEQFFGPGTRLTVL.

This clone has only a few counts. The rearrangement links TRBV11-1 to TRBJ1-4; D is perhaps TRBD1 (5 bases). CDR3 size: 14 residues. The V gene's germline CDR1 is SGHAT and CDR2 FQDESV (reference sequence). Trimming took off 4 bases at V and 7 bases at J, with 13 bases between the two ends. CDR3 sequence: CASSSRDFVEKLFF. The CDR3 DNA reads TGTGCCAGCAGCTCGAGGGACTTTGTTGAAAAACTGTTTTTT.

The chain combines TRBV3-1 (or the pseudogene TRBV3-2) with TRBJ1-1; maybe TRBD1 (6 bases). The V and J ends lost 7 bases and 1 base respectively, with 16 bases between them. Germline values: CDR1 LGHDT, CDR2 YNNKEL (reference sequence). CDR3 size: 15 residues. CDR3 nucleotide sequence: TGTGCCAGCAAATCCCAAGGACAGAGGAACACTGAAGCTTTCTTT. Protein product: CASKSQGQRNTEAFF.

The V call is TRBV3-1 (or the pseudogene TRBV3-2), the J call TRBJ1-1; no firm D call. With 1 base removed from V and 5 bases from J, the gap between germline ends came to 8 bases. Germline V gene data show CDR1 as LGHDT and CDR2 as YNNKEL (reference sequence). The CDR3 is 13 amino acids. The CDR3 sequence: CASSQVVQTEAFF. The DNA for the CDR3 is TGTGCCAGCAGCCAAGTGGTTCAGACTGAAGCTTTCTTT.